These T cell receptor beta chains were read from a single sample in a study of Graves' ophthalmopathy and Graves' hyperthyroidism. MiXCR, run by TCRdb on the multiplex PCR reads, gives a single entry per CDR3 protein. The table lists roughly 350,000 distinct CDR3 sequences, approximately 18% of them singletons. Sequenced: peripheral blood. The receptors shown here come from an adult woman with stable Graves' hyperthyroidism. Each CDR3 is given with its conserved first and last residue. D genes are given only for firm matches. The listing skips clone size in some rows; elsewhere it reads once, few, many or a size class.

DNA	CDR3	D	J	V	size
TGTGCCAGCAGCTTAACCCCGGGACTAGCGGGATCAACAGATACGCAGTATTTT	CASSLTPGLAGSTDTQYF	TRBD2	TRBJ2-3	TRBV7-2	many
TGTGCCAGCAAGCCCCGGGCTAGCGGGGTCACCGGGGAGCTGTTTTTT	CASKPRASGVTGELFF	TRBD2	TRBJ2-2	TRBV6-1	-
TGTGCCAGCGGGACCGGGACAGCGAATGGCTACACCTTC	CASGTGTANGYTF	TRBD1	TRBJ1-2	TRBV28	many
TGCGCCAGCAAGGAGATCAGGGGAGGTAATGAAAAACTGTTTTTT	CASKEIRGGNEKLFF	-	TRBJ1-4	TRBV5-1	-
TGTGCCAGCAGTTACCCGACGGGACAAACGAACACTGAAGCTTTCTTT	CASSYPTGQTNTEAFF	-	TRBJ1-1	TRBV6-2/TRBV6-3	many
TGTGCCAGCAGTCATACCAGAGGGACAGGGGCTGGTGGCTACACCTTC	CASSHTRGTGAGGYTF	TRBD1	TRBJ1-2	TRBV12-3/TRBV12-4	-
TGTGCCAGCAGTCTCCTTCCGTGGGCCCTAAGGACCGGGGAGCTGTTTTTT	CASSLLPWALRTGELFF	-	TRBJ2-2	TRBV28	many
TGCAGTGCTAGCCCTAGCGGGAGATCATCCTACGAGCAGTACTTC	CSASPSGRSSYEQYF	TRBD2	TRBJ2-7	TRBV20-1	many
TGTGCCAGCAGCCGGGACAGGGGGATTCCGAACACCGGGGAGCTGTTTTTT	CASSRDRGIPNTGELFF	TRBD1	TRBJ2-2	TRBV7-8	-
TGTGCCAGCACCAGGGACAGCCCCGCGAACACCGGGGAGCTGTTTTTT	CASTRDSPANTGELFF	TRBD1	TRBJ2-2	TRBV27	many
TGCAGTGCTACACTACCGACAGGGGACGAGCAGTACTTC	CSATLPTGDEQYF	TRBD1	TRBJ2-7	TRBV20-1	many
TGTGCCAGCAGCTACCAGCGGTTTGGCAAAAACATTCAGTACTTC	CASSYQRFGKNIQYF	-	TRBJ2-4	TRBV7-8	many
TGCGCCAGCAGCCCGGAGACAGGGGGGAACTATGGCTACACCTTC	CASSPETGGNYGYTF	TRBD1	TRBJ1-2	TRBV4-1	many
TGTGCCAGCAGTCAGGGGGGGGGTGAGACCCAGTACTTC	CASSQGGGETQYF	-	TRBJ2-5	TRBV12-3/TRBV12-4	many
TGTGCCAGCAGTGAAGCGACTAGCGGGATTGAGCACACCGGGGAGCTGTTTTTT	CASSEATSGIEHTGELFF	TRBD2	TRBJ2-2	TRBV6-1	many
TGCAGCGTCACGGGACAGGGGTGGGAGACCCAGTACTTC	CSVTGQGWETQYF	TRBD1	TRBJ2-5	TRBV29-1	many
TGTGCCAGCCGTGGGGCCGGGATAACTAACTATGGCTACACCTTC	CASRGAGITNYGYTF	-	TRBJ1-2	TRBV6-1	-